The present entry profiles one TCR beta chain with its context. This entry belongs to a study of memory CD8 T cells in hepatitis C reinfection. Study summary: A couple of donors cleared primary HCV but became chronic after reinfection. A positive HCV RNA test after two negatives ≥60 days apart defined reinfection.

The assay was immunoSEQ multiplex PCR, and TCRdb's table has in-frame clones only and misses some. The sample consists of approximately 50,000 clones, about 90% of them appearing once. The CDR3 length is 10 residues. With 3 bases removed from V and 10 bases from J, the gap between germline ends came to 7 bases. Germline CDR1 SQVTM, CDR2 ANQGSEA. Stated time point: pre-reinfection, 55 to 20 weeks before reinfection detection. No in vitro expansion preceded TCR sequencing of the sorted cells. Control naive CD8 T cells came from a couple of donors at all three reinfection time points. The source is a man aged 18 to 35 with hepatitis C virus infection. This chain connects TRBV29-1 to TRBJ2-1; D gene ambiguous. Sample: naive CD8+ T cells sorted from blood. CDR3 DNA: TGCAGCGTTGATGTCGGGGAGCAGTTCTTC. It is translated as CSVDVGEQFF.